The rows below give T cell receptor beta chains drawn from one sample of a study of blood T cell repertoires in COVID-19. The data were produced by immunoSEQ multiplex PCR, yet TCRdb's version contains in-frame clones alone and is incomplete. The data show about 230,000 clones, about nine tenths seen once. Sequencing was carried out using peripheral blood. These receptor sequences come from a man aged 45-65 years with COVID-19, enrolled during active disease. The CDR3 runs from the conserved cysteine through the conserved F or W. A D gene is named only where the DNA matches it firmly. The listing skips clone size in some rows; elsewhere it reads once, few, many or a size class.

cdr3_length j_call v_call clone_size d_call cdr3_aa cdr3_nt
17 TRBJ2-5 TRBV27 . TRBD1 CASSFKPGTGDQETQYF TGTGCCAGCAGTTTCAAACCCGGGACAGGGGATCAAGAGACCCAGTACTTC
14 TRBJ2-1 TRBV18 few . CASPPEGGYNEQFF TGTGCCAGCCCTCCCGAAGGCGGCTACAATGAGCAGTTCTTC
15 TRBJ2-6 TRBV28 . . CASSLGGSGANVLTF TGTGCCAGCAGTTTGGGGGGCTCTGGGGCCAACGTCCTGACTTTC
13 TRBJ1-1 TRBV19 . . CASSIVANTEAFF TGTGCCAGTAGTATAGTAGCGAACACTGAAGCTTTCTTT
15 TRBJ1-1 TRBV2 . TRBD1 CASIRDRASNTEAFF TGTGCCAGCATTAGAGACAGGGCCTCTAACACTGAAGCTTTCTTT
19 TRBJ1-6 TRBV4-2 many TRBD1 CASSHGLRDRSSYNSPLHF TGTGCCAGCAGCCACGGGCTGCGGGACAGGAGCTCCTATAATTCACCCCTCCACTTT
16 TRBJ2-2 TRBV19 . TRBD1 CASRVPGQGNTGELFF TGTGCCAGTAGGGTTCCGGGACAGGGGAACACCGGGGAGCTGTTTTTT
12 TRBJ1-1 TRBV6-5 once . CASNLQGAEAFF TGTGCCAGCAACCTACAGGGCGCTGAAGCTTTCTTT
14 TRBJ1-5 TRBV2 . TRBD1 CASSIQGADQPQHF TGTGCCAGCAGTATACAGGGGGCAGATCAGCCCCAGCATTTT
13 TRBJ2-5 TRBV7-9 . . CASSSQGRETQYF TGTGCCAGCAGCTCCCAGGGCCGGGAGACCCAGTACTTC
13 TRBJ2-1 TRBV9 . . CASSVGRYNEQFF TGTGCCAGCAGCGTGGGCCGCTACAATGAGCAGTTCTTC
15 TRBJ1-6 TRBV18 . TRBD1 CASSPPQGASSPLHF TGTGCCAGCTCACCACCCCAGGGGGCAAGTTCACCCCTCCACTTT
16 TRBJ2-2 TRBV19 . . CASTTPQGRGTGELFF TGTGCCAGTACCACTCCCCAGGGGCGAGGGACCGGGGAGCTGTTTTTT
14 TRBJ2-3 TRBV2 . TRBD2 CASKPSGMRDTQYF TGTGCCAGCAAGCCTAGCGGGATGAGAGATACGCAGTATTTT
16 TRBJ2-7 TRBV18 . TRBD1 CASSPPGQGITYEQYF TGTGCCAGCTCACCACCAGGACAGGGAATTACCTACGAGCAGTACTTC
16 TRBJ2-7 TRBV25-1 . TRBD1 CASSEWGGQGAYEQYF TGTGCCAGCAGTGAATGGGGGGGACAGGGGGCTTACGAGCAGTACTTC
13 TRBJ1-2 TRBV5-4 . TRBD1 CASSLPGGNGYTF TGTGCCAGCAGCTTGCCAGGGGGGAATGGCTACACCTTC
15 TRBJ1-1 TRBV27 once . CASSFPGAANTEAFF TGTGCCAGCAGTTTTCCTGGAGCAGCAAACACTGAAGCTTTCTTT
12 TRBJ2-1 TRBV7-9 . TRBD1 CASSPGQGLMFF TGTGCCAGCAGCCCCGGACAGGGTTTAATGTTCTTC
14 TRBJ2-7 TRBV28 . . CASSFTDISYEQYF TGTGCCAGCAGTTTTACTGACATCTCCTACGAGCAGTACTTC
16 TRBJ1-1 TRBV3-1/TRBV3-2 . TRBD1 CASSHWGQGANTEAFF TGTGCCAGCAGCCATTGGGGACAGGGGGCGAACACTGAAGCTTTCTTT
17 TRBJ1-3 TRBV7-2 few . CASSLALSGHSGNTIYF TGTGCCAGCAGCTTAGCGCTTTCAGGGCACTCTGGAAACACCATATATTTT
16 TRBJ2-7 TRBV7-9 . . CASSSIRGRQTYEQYF TGTGCCAGCAGCTCTATTAGGGGGAGACAGACATACGAGCAGTACTTC
13 TRBJ2-7 TRBV12-3/TRBV12-4 . . CASSLVSGYEQYF TGTGCCAGCAGTTTAGTTTCAGGGTACGAGCAGTACTTC
15 TRBJ2-7 TRBV3-1/TRBV3-2 few TRBD1 CASSQEGQSFSEQYF TGTGCCAGCAGCCAAGAGGGACAGTCCTTCAGCGAGCAGTACTTC
15 TRBJ2-7 TRBV27 . . CASRLGAPVVYEQYF TGTGCCAGCAGGTTAGGGGCCCCCGTGGTCTACGAGCAGTACTTC
14 TRBJ1-3 TRBV14 . . CASSPGLSGNTIYF TGTGCCAGCAGTCCCGGACTCTCTGGAAACACCATATATTTT
15 TRBJ2-7 TRBV19 once TRBD1 CASSPGGRNSYEQYF TGTGCCAGTAGCCCAGGGGGACGTAACTCCTACGAGCAGTACTTC
17 TRBJ2-2 TRBV6-4 . TRBD2 CASSRTSGQDFTGELFF TGTGCCAGCAGTCGGACTAGCGGCCAAGATTTCACCGGGGAGCTGTTTTTT
12 TRBJ2-5 TRBV3-1/TRBV3-2 few TRBD1 CASSRTGETQYF TGTGCCAGCAGTCGGACAGGGGAGACCCAGTACTTC
15 TRBJ2-7 TRBV10-1 . TRBD1 CASRGGQGIFYEQYF TGCGCCAGCAGAGGGGGACAGGGGATTTTCTACGAGCAGTACTTC
14 TRBJ2-7 TRBV11-2 once TRBD1 CASSSDRAAYEQYF TGTGCCAGCAGCTCCGACAGGGCTGCCTACGAGCAGTACTTC
14 TRBJ1-5 TRBV30 . . CAWSGGSGNQPQHF TGTGCCTGGAGTGGCGGGTCGGGAAATCAGCCCCAGCATTTT
18 TRBJ2-7 TRBV11-2 . TRBD2 CASSFPLAGGPPTYEQYF TGTGCCAGCAGCTTCCCACTAGCGGGAGGCCCCCCCACCTACGAGCAGTACTTC
15 TRBJ1-3 TRBV7-9 many TRBD1 CASSWTGGDGNTIYF TGTGCCAGCAGCTGGACAGGGGGCGATGGAAACACCATATATTTT
14 TRBJ2-2 TRBV7-9 once . CASSLQTDAGELFF TGTGCCAGCAGCTTACAGACTGACGCCGGGGAGCTGTTTTTT
18 TRBJ2-3 TRBV5-4 . TRBD2 CASSTGPGLASFTDTQYF TGTGCCAGCAGCACTGGACCGGGACTAGCATCTTTTACAGATACGCAGTATTTT
14 TRBJ1-4 TRBV30 . . CAWTERAANEKLFF TGTGCCTGGACAGAGAGGGCGGCTAATGAAAAACTGTTTTTT
14 TRBJ1-2 TRBV19 few TRBD1 CASKGGDTIRGYTF TGTGCCAGTAAAGGGGGCGACACGATACGTGGCTACACCTTC
15 TRBJ2-3 TRBV30 . TRBD1 CAWSLGTGSTDTQYF TGTGCCTGGAGTCTCGGGACAGGGTCTACAGATACGCAGTATTTT
11 TRBJ2-1 TRBV28 . . CASRLTGEQFF TGTGCCAGCAGACTGACAGGTGAGCAGTTCTTC
13 TRBJ2-1 TRBV5-4 . TRBD1 CASRLNRGNEQFF TGTGCCAGCAGACTGAACAGGGGCAATGAGCAGTTCTTC
11 TRBJ1-1 TRBV29-1 . . CSVRIVTEAFF TGCAGCGTTAGAATAGTCACTGAAGCTTTCTTT
13 TRBJ2-7 TRBV2 . . CASSIDRSYEQYF TGTGCCAGCAGTATTGACAGGAGCTACGAGCAGTACTTC
14 TRBJ1-2 TRBV18 . . CASSPPGVLLGYTF TGTGCCAGCTCACCACCCGGGGTTCTGCTTGGCTACACCTTC
13 TRBJ2-5 TRBV10-3 . . CAISEAPQETQYF TGTGCCATCAGTGAGGCCCCCCAGGAGACCCAGTACTTC
17 TRBJ2-7 TRBV11-2 many TRBD1 CASSPGQGGPLSYEQYF TGTGCCAGCAGCCCAGGACAGGGTGGCCCTCTCTCCTACGAGCAGTACTTC
15 TRBJ2-2 TRBV6-4 . . CASRETGPNTGELFF TGTGCCAGCAGAGAGACAGGACCGAACACCGGGGAGCTGTTTTTT
18 TRBJ1-2 TRBV4-1 . . CASSQEGAQGQTNYGYTF TGCGCCAGCAGCCAAGAAGGGGCCCAGGGGCAGACTAACTATGGCTACACCTTC
14 TRBJ2-5 TRBV7-3 few TRBD1 CASSPGTGPRTQYF TGTGCCAGCAGCCCCGGGACAGGGCCTAGGACCCAGTACTTC
13 TRBJ1-5 TRBV18 . . CASSPNRERPQHF TGTGCCAGCTCACCAAACAGGGAGAGGCCCCAGCATTTT
13 TRBJ1-1 TRBV18 . TRBD1 CASTDRGNTEAFF TGTGCCAGCACCGACAGGGGGAACACTGAAGCTTTCTTT
14 TRBJ2-7 TRBV29-1 . TRBD2 CSAVRGDSSYEQYF TGCAGCGCCGTCCGGGGGGATAGCTCCTACGAGCAGTACTTC
15 TRBJ1-5 TRBV7-2 . TRBD1 CASSFGQGGNQPQHF TGTGCCAGCAGCTTTGGACAGGGCGGCAATCAGCCCCAGCATTTT
14 TRBJ1-1 TRBV7-2 . TRBD1 CASSQPGGATEAFF TGTGCCAGCAGCCAGCCAGGGGGCGCGACTGAAGCTTTCTTT